This T cell receptor beta chain was profiled in a study of CD8+ T cells in alopecia areata. This clone was observed a few times. The authors extracted RNA and reverse transcribed it into cDNA as the sequencing template. Assay: immunoSEQ multiplex PCR; the TCRdb copy retains only in-frame clones and omits some. The data show around 140,000 clones, with about 60% seen just once and about 6.8% held by the top ten. This TCR derives from a human donor with alopecia areata. The material sequenced was CD4+ T cells sorted from blood, taken at week 0.

Here the CDR3 DNA reads TGTGCCAGCAGCTTCCAGGGACAGCCATACAATGAGCAGTTCTTC. Translation gives CASSFQGQPYNEQFF. V and J are TRBV7-2 and TRBJ2-1; 7 nucleotides line up with TRBD1. There are 15 residues in the CDR3. Germline lookup yields CDR1 SGHTA and CDR2 FQGNSA. V lost 3 bases, J lost 4 bases, and 6 bases stayed unmatched.